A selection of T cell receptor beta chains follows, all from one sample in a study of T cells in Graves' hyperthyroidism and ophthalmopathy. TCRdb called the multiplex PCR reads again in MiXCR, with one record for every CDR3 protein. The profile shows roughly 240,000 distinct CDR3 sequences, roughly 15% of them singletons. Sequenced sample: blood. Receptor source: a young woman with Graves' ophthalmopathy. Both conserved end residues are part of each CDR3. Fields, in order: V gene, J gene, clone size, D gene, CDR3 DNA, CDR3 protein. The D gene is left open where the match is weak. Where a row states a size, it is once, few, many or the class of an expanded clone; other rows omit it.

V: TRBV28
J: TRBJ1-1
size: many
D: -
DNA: TGTGCCAGCAGTTTAGGCGGGGGCGTGAACACTGAAGCTTTCTTT
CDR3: CASSLGGGVNTEAFF

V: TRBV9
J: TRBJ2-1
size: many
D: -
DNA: TGTGCCAGCAGCGCCTCTTACAATGAGCAGTTCTTC
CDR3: CASSASYNEQFF

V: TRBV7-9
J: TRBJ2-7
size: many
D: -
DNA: TGTGCCAGCAGCTTGGCAGGGCGCCACGAGCAGTACTTC
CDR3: CASSLAGRHEQYF

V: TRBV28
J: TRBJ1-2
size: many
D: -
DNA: TGTGCCAGCAGTCCCTCACACCGATCTAACTATGGCTACACCTTC
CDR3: CASSPSHRSNYGYTF

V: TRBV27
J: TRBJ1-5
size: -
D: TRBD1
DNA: TGTGCCAGCAGTCCATACCACAGGGGGCCCGATCAGCCCCAGCATTTT
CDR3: CASSPYHRGPDQPQHF

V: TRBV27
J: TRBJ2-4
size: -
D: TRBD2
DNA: TGTGCCAGCAGTCTCCGAGGTAGCGGGGCTAAAAACATTCAGTACTTC
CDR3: CASSLRGSGAKNIQYF

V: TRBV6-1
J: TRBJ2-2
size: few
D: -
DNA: TGTGCCAGCAGTGAACAGGGCAACACCGGGGAGCTGTTTTTT
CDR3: CASSEQGNTGELFF

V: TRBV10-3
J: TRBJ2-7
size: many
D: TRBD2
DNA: TGTGCCATCAGTGACTTCGGCGGGGGGACCTACGAGCAGTACTTC
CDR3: CAISDFGGGTYEQYF

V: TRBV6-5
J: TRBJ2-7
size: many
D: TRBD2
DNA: TGTGCCAGCAGTTACTCGCGGACTAGCCTGGCCTACGAGCAGTACTTC
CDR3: CASSYSRTSLAYEQYF

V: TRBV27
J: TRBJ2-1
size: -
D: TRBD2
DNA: TGTGCCAGCAGTTTATCGGGACTAGCGGGAGCCGGATACAATGAGCAGTTCTTC
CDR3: CASSLSGLAGAGYNEQFF

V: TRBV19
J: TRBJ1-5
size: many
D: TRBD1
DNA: TGTGCCAGTAGAATACGACAGGGCCATCAGCCCCAGCATTTT
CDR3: CASRIRQGHQPQHF

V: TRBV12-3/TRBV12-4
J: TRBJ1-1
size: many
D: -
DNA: TGTGCCAGCAGTTTACGCCTTCTGAACACTGAAGCTTTCTTT
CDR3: CASSLRLLNTEAFF

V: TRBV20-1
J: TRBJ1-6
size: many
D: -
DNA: TGCAGTGGGTTGGGGCAGACCCTCCACTTT
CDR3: CSGLGQTLHF

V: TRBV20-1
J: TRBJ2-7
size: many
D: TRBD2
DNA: TGCAGTGCTAGCGGACTAGCGGGAGGACTCTCCTACGAGCAGTACTTC
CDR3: CSASGLAGGLSYEQYF

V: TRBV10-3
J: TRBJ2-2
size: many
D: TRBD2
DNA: TGTGCCATCAGTGAGTCCCTAGCGGGAGTTCGCGGGGAGCTGTTTTTT
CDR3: CAISESLAGVRGELFF

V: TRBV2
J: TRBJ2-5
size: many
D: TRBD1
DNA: TGTGCCAGCAGTGAAGATAGGACAGGGGGAGAGACCCAGTACTTC
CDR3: CASSEDRTGGETQYF

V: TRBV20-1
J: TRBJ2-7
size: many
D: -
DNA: TGCAGTGCCTATAAGGGCTGGGGAGGTAGGCGCTACGAGCAGTACTTC
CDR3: CSAYKGWGGRRYEQYF

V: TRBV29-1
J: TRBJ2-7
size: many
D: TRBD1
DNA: TGCAGCGTTGTCTTTAGTAAGGGACAGGGGGCGGGGGAGCAGTACTTC
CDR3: CSVVFSKGQGAGEQYF

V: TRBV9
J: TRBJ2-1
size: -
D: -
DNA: TGTGCCAGCAGCGTAGAGTATGGGGACCGGACCCACAATGAGCAGTTCTTC
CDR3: CASSVEYGDRTHNEQFF

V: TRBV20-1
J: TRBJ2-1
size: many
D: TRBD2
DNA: TGCAGTGCTAGAGAGGTAGCGGGGAGTAGCAATGAGCAGTTCTTC
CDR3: CSAREVAGSSNEQFF

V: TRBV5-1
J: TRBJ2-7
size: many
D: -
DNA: TGCGCCAGCAGCTTGGAGGGCCAGACAACCTACGAGCAGTACTTC
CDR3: CASSLEGQTTYEQYF

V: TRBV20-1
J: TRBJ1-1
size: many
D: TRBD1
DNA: TGCAGTGCCTACCGAAACCCAGGGGGCACTGAAGCTTTCTTT
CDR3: CSAYRNPGGTEAFF

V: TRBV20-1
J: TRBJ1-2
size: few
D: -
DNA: TGCAGTGCTAGCCCGGGACACTATGGCTACACCTTC
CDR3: CSASPGHYGYTF

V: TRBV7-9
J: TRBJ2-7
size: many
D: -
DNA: TGTGCCAGCAGCCGACTTACGACGGGGAAAACCTACGAGCAGTACTTC
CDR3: CASSRLTTGKTYEQYF

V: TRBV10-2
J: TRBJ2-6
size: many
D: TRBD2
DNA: TGCGCCAGCGCGGGAGGCTCTGGGGCCAACGTCCTGACTTTC
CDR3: CASAGGSGANVLTF

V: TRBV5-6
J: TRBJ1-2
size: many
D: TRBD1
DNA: TGTGCCAGCAGTTCAGGGGGGTACTATGGCTACACCTTC
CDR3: CASSSGGYYGYTF

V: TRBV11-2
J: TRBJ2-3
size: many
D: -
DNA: TGTGCCAGCAGCTTGTCTCTTACGCAGTATTTT
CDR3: CASSLSLTQYF

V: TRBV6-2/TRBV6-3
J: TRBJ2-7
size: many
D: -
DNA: TGTGCCAGCAGTTACGTTGGCTACGAGCAGTACTTC
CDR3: CASSYVGYEQYF

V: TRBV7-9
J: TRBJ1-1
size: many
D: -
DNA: TGTGCCAGCAGCCCCGGGGGTTTCACTGAAGCTTTCTTT
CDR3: CASSPGGFTEAFF

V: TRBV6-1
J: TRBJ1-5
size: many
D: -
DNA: TGTGCCAGCAGTCCGGGGAGGGGCAATCAGCCCCAGCATTTT
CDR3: CASSPGRGNQPQHF

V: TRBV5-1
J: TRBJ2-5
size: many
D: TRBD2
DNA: TGCGCCAGCAGCTTGGTTCCTAGCGGGCCAGAGACCCAGTACTTC
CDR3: CASSLVPSGPETQYF

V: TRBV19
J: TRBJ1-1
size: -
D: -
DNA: TGTGCCAGTAGTATAGGGGGGGGGGGGCCTATGAACACTGAAGCTTTCTTT
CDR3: CASSIGGGGPMNTEAFF

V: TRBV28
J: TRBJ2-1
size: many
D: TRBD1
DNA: TGTGCCAGCAGTGACAGGGGGGTACCCTACAATGAGCAGTTCTTC
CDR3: CASSDRGVPYNEQFF

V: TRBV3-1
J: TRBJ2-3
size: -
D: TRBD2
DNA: TGTGCCAGCAGCCTCTTAGCGGGGGGGTCAGATACGCAGTATTTT
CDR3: CASSLLAGGSDTQYF

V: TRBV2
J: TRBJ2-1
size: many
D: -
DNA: TGTGCCAGCATTAGGGTGAGTGAGCAGTTCTTC
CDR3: CASIRVSEQFF

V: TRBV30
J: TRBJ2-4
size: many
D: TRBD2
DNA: TGTGCCTGGAGTGGGGCGGGAGAGGGCAAAAACATTCAGTACTTC
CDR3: CAWSGAGEGKNIQYF

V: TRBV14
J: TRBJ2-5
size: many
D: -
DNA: TGTGCCAGCAGCCACAGGGGAGAGACCCAGTACTTC
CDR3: CASSHRGETQYF

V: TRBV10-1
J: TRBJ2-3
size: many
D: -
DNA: TGCGCCAGCAGTGGCTCTTACAGCACAGATACGCAGTATTTT
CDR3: CASSGSYSTDTQYF